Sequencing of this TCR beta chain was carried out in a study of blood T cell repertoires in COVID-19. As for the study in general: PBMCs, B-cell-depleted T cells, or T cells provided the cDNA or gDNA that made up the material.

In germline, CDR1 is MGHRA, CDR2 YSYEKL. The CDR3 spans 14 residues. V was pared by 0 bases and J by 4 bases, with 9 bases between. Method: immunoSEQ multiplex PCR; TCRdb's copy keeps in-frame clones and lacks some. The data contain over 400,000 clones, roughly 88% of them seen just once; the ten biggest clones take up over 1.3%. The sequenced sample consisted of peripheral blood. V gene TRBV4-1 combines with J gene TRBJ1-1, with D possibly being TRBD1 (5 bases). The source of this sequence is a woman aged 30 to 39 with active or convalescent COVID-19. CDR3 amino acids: CASSQESGSTEAFF. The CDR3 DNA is TGCGCCAGCAGCCAAGAATCAGGGTCCACTGAAGCTTTCTTT.